These 18 T cell receptor beta chains share one sample of origin, sequenced in a study of blood T cells in healthy people across ages. Combining a sample-barcoded 5' primer with a J-beta primer mix, a second PCR ran for 7 to 11 cycles. TCRdb re-called the 5' RACE reads through MiXCR, storing one row per CDR3 protein. The profile covers 800,000 to 1,000,000 distinct CDR3 sequences, with around 46% appearing a single time and roughly 13% taken by the ten largest. Material for sequencing was blood. These receptors were obtained from a man aged 30 to 45 in good health.

This clonotype was recorded a few times. The rearrangement links TRBV12-3 or TRBV12-4 to TRBJ1-5, with D tentatively TRBD1 (5 bases). The length of the CDR3 is 12 residues. With 5 bases removed from V and 7 bases from J, the gap between germline ends came to 9 bases. The CDR3 coding sequence is TGTGCCAGCAGTCGAGACAGCCAGCCCCAGCATTTT. This gives the protein CASSRDSQPQHF.

This clonotype was seen at least ten times. The germline gene is not matched at one end of the junction; a read error may be the cause. For the CDR3, the DNA is TGTGCCAGCAGTTCAACAGGGGGCACAGATACGCAGTATTTT. Amino acids: CASSSTGGTDTQYF. The chain combines TRBV5-1 with TRBJ2-3, with 7 bases fitting TRBD1. The CDR3 loop spans 14 amino acids. Germline lookup yields CDR1 SGHRS and CDR2 YFSETQ.

The J gene is TRBJ2-4, the V gene TRBV7-2; D is perhaps TRBD1 (6 bases). The DNA end favors TRBJ2-7, so the J call may be wrong. CDR3 length: 15 residues. Germline V gene data show CDR1 as SGHTA and CDR2 as FQGNSA. CDR3 sequence reads: CASSFEDSAAYEQYF. The CDR3 nucleotides read TGTGCCAGCAGCTTTGAGGACAGTGCAGCCTACGAGCAGTACTTC.

The chain has TRBV7-9 and TRBJ2-3; D tentatively reads TRBD1 or TRBD2 (5 bases each). The CDR3 totals 16 residues. With 0 bases removed from V and 1 base from J, the gap between germline ends came to 11 bases. The V gene's germline CDR1 is SEHNR and CDR2 FQNEAQ (reference sequence). The CDR3 sequence: CASSLAPGAGTDTQYF. The CDR3 DNA sequence: TGTGCCAGCAGCTTAGCGCCCGGGGCCGGCACAGATACGCAGTATTTT.

This clonotype occurred a few times. The chain joins TRBV10-3 to TRBJ1-2; 7 nucleotides match TRBD1. J was trimmed by 6 bases and V by 7 bases; bases with no gene match: 14. CDR1 is ENHRY and CDR2 is SYGVKD in the germline V gene. The CDR3 has 15 amino acids. In nucleotides, the CDR3 is TGTGCCATCACCTCCGTTAGGGGGCTTCAGAATGGCTACACCTTC. Protein: CAITSVRGLQNGYTF.

This clonotype was seen a handful of times. The rearrangement joins TRBV3-1 to TRBJ2-1, with TRBD2 matching 15 bases. In germline, CDR1 is LGHDT, CDR2 YNNKEL (reference sequence). This CDR3 region has 19 residues. V shed 2 bases, J shed 4 bases, and the junction held 9 bases outside the gene matches. The CDR3 loop reads CASSQIGLAGGPGYNEQFF. The CDR3 region has the DNA TGTGCCAGCAGCCAAATTGGACTAGCGGGGGGGCCAGGGTACAATGAGCAGTTCTTC.

V usage is TRBV20-1 and J usage is TRBJ2-1, with D perhaps being TRBD1 or TRBD2 (5 bases each). This CDR3 has 11 residues. V lost 6 bases to trimming and J lost 9 bases, with 12 bases between them. CDR1 is DFQATT and CDR2 is SNEGSKA in the germline V gene (reference sequence). The CDR3 protein is CSAPWGSEQFF. CDR3 nucleotide sequence: TGCAGTGCCCCTTGGGGGAGTGAGCAGTTCTTC.

The chain links TRBV6-1 to TRBJ2-1; TRBD1 aligns across 10 bases. The CDR3 has 14 residues. V was pared by 7 bases and J by 7 bases, with 7 bases of the junction left unmatched. CDR1 is MNHNS and CDR2 is SASEGT in the germline V gene. The CDR3 protein is CASTTTGGGNEQFF. Written as DNA, the CDR3 is TGTGCCAGCACCACGACAGGGGGCGGGAATGAGCAGTTCTTC.

V usage is TRBV29-1 and J usage is TRBJ2-7; D is possibly TRBD1 (6 bases). The V gene lost 4 bases and the J gene lost 0 bases, with 13 bases spanning the gap. Germline V gene sequence: CDR1 SQVTM, CDR2 ANQGSEA. This CDR3 is 14 amino acids long. The DNA for the CDR3 is TGCAGCGTTGGTCCGTCGGGACACTCCTACGAGCAGTACTTC. Amino acid sequence: CSVGPSGHSYEQYF.

This clonotype has more than one count but fewer than ten. This sequence joins TRBV4-1 and TRBJ1-6, with D possibly being TRBD1 (5 bases). This CDR3 has 17 amino acids. V lost 3 bases and J lost 7, with 19 bases in between. Germline values: CDR1 MGHRA, CDR2 YSYEKL. CDR3 amino acids: CASSHARGRERNSPLHF. In nucleotides, the CDR3 is TGCGCCAGCAGCCATGCCCGTGGCAGGGAGAGAAATTCACCCCTCCACTTT.

The V call is TRBV6-5, the J call TRBJ1-4; 7 nucleotides line up with TRBD1. The CDR3 loop spans 15 amino acids. Germline CDR1 MNHEY, CDR2 SVGAGI. J gave up 4 bases and V 6 bases, and 8 bases lay outside the gene matches. This CDR3 reads CASRYRGTSNEKLFF. The CDR3 coding sequence is TGTGCCAGCAGATACAGGGGTACGAGTAATGAAAAACTGTTTTTT.

This clonotype has just a few counts. The chain carries TRBV20-1 and TRBJ2-7, with TRBD2 matching 7 bases. V trimming: 0 bases; J trimming: 3 bases; junction bases outside the gene matches: 14. The CDR3 has 17 residues. The germline CDR1 and CDR2 sequences are DFQATT and SNEGSKA (reference sequence). CDR3 nucleotide sequence: TGCAGTGCTAGAGATCCCTACCGGGACTATAACTACTACGAGCAGTACTTC. It codes for CSARDPYRDYNYYEQYF.

About this clonotype: A much larger clone lies one base from this, so it may be a read error. The chain recombines TRBV20-1 with TRBJ1-2, with 8 bases fitting TRBD1. The CDR3 length is 15 residues. V dropped 5 bases and J dropped 6; count of bases not matched to a gene: 14. In germline, CDR1 is DFQATT, CDR2 SNEGSKA (reference sequence). The CDR3 region is CSAFTGTSGGHGYTF. In DNA, the CDR3 is TGCAGTGCTTTTACAGGGACGTCAGGGGGCCATGGCTACACCTTC.

This clonotype has just a few counts. This chain connects TRBV20-1 to TRBJ2-1; D perhaps matches TRBD1 (6 bases). In germline, CDR1 is DFQATT, CDR2 SNEGSKA (reference sequence). The CDR3 loop spans 14 amino acids. Trimming pared 2 bases from V and 0 bases from J, leaving 8 bases between. The CDR3 nucleotides read TGCAGTGCTAGACAGGGGAGCTCCTACAATGAGCAGTTCTTC. Protein: CSARQGSSYNEQFF.

The genes are TRBV4-1 and TRBJ1-4; no definite D call. Trimming cost V 3 bases and J 0 bases, with 11 bases left between them. The CDR3 length is 16 residues. CDR1 and CDR2 (germline): MGHRA, YSYEKL. CDR3 DNA: TGCGCCAGCAGCCAGGACGCCATCGCAACTAATGAAAAACTGTTTTTT. Amino acid sequence: CASSQDAIATNEKLFF.

This clonotype was found many times. The V call is TRBV18, the J call TRBJ1-2; the D is unclear. Trimming stripped 6 bases from V and 2 bases from J, with 16 bases between. Germline CDR1 and CDR2: KGHSH and LQKENI. The CDR3 is 15 residues long. CDR3 residues: CASSSVNRPNYGYTF. As DNA, the CDR3 is TGTGCCAGCTCCAGCGTAAACCGGCCCAACTATGGCTACACCTTC.

The V and J genes are TRBV18 and TRBJ1-2; 10 nucleotides agree with TRBD1. J gave up 6 bases and V 6 bases, and 10 bases lay outside the gene matches. Germline V lookup: CDR1 KGHSH, CDR2 LQKENI. The CDR3 is 15 residues long. The CDR3 sequence is CASSPLTGGGDGYTF. The CDR3 coding sequence is TGTGCCAGCTCTCCCTTGACAGGGGGCGGAGATGGCTACACCTTC.

The count of this clonotype is one. The chain employs TRBV4-3 and TRBJ2-4, with 10 bases identical to TRBD2. The CDR3 contains 22 residues. Germline V CDR1 and CDR2: LGHNA, YSLEER. With V trimmed by 0 bases and J by 0 bases, 17 bases remained unmatched. The CDR3 DNA reads as TGCGCCAGCAGCCAAGATCTCCAAACGGTAGCGGGGGGACTCCTAGCCAAAAACATTCAGTACTTC. Translating gives CASSQDLQTVAGGLLAKNIQYF.